Sequencing of this T cell receptor (beta chain) was carried out in a study of T cell clonality in common variable immunodeficiency. General observations from the study: Patient heterogeneity in the CVID cohort limited correlations between repertoire features and clinical complications. In common variable immunodeficiency, TCR beta chains reportedly carried fewer deletions and N-nucleotide insertions. Compared with healthy controls, CVID subjects showed increased TCRbeta clonality, mostly in about a third.

With respect to this clone: Its antigen is still unknown. Read coverage stops 3 residues before the CDR3 terminus; the germline J gene supplies the remainder.

The data were produced by immunoSEQ multiplex PCR, yet TCRdb's version contains in-frame clones alone and is incomplete. The data show approximately 28,000 clones, none appearing only once, with under 3.5% held by the ten largest. The CDR3 spans 14 residues. Germline CDR1 SGHAT, CDR2 FQNNGV. J was trimmed by 3 bases and V by 5 bases; bases with no gene match: 5. The sample taken for sequencing was peripheral blood mononuclear cells. The gene calls are TRBV11-2 and TRBJ2-7, with 9 nucleotides matching TRBD2. The TCR comes from a human donor with common variable immunodeficiency. CDR3 DNA (partial): TGTGCCAGCAGCCCGGCTAGCGGGGACTACGAG. This translates into CASSPASGDYE. The full CDR3 protein reads CASSPASGDYEQYF.